This T cell receptor beta chain derives from a study of T-cell reconstitution after alpha-beta-depleted transplantation in children. Study-wide findings and caveats: T-cell counts and diversity at one year following transplant were attributed mainly to newly produced T cells. Expanded graft clones numbering several hundred reportedly gave rise to alpha-beta T cells about two months after transplant. At day 60, the high TCRbeta diversity found in some patients originated from recipient T cells and thymic progenitors that had survived.

This clonotype came up a few times. Antigen specificity is unknown. Unique molecular identifiers tagged the TCRbeta library. TCRdb called the PCR reads again in MiXCR, with one record for every CDR3 protein. The sample records roughly 310,000 distinct CDR3 sequences, around 25% being singletons. The length of the CDR3 is 17 residues. J lost 5 bases, V lost 3 bases, and 6 bases had no gene match. Germline CDR1 and CDR2: MNHNS and SASEGT. The chain carries TRBV6-1 and TRBJ2-1, with 14 positions matching TRBD2. This TCR came from a male patient between 5 and 17 years old who had a stem cell transplant for acute lymphoblastic leukemia, so the T cells may come from the graft donor. Sequences were derived from PBMCs, mostly from graft donor cells, sampled 180 days after TCRalphabeta/CD19-depleted stem cell transplant. CDR3 sequence (DNA): TGTGCCAGCAGTGAGCAATCGGGACTAGCGGGAGACAATGAGCAGTTCTTC. Protein product: CASSEQSGLAGDNEQFF.